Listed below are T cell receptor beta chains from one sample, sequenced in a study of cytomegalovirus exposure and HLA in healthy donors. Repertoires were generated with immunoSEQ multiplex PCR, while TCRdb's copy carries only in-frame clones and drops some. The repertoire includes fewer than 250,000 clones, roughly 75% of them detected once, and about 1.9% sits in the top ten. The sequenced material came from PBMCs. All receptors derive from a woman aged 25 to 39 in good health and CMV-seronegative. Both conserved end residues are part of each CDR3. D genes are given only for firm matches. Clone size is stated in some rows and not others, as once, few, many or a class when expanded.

DNA: TGTGCCAGCTCACCTCGACAGGCCAAAAGCTCTGGAAACACCATATATTTT; CDR3: CASSPRQAKSSGNTIYF; J: TRBJ1-3; length: 17; D: -; size: once; V: TRBV18
DNA: TGTGCCAGCAGTGCCGACAGGGTTTATTCACCCCTCCACTTT; CDR3: CASSADRVYSPLHF; J: TRBJ1-6; length: 14; D: TRBD1; size: -; V: TRBV27
DNA: TGTGCCAGCAGCTTAACAGGGATTCTACTGTTTTTT; CDR3: CASSLTGILLFF; J: TRBJ2-2; length: 12; D: -; size: few; V: TRBV11-2
DNA: TGTGCCAGCATCCCCCTAGCGGGAGGTTCCAACGAGCAGTACTTC; CDR3: CASIPLAGGSNEQYF; J: TRBJ2-7; length: 15; D: TRBD2; size: -; V: TRBV6-6
DNA: TGTGCCAGCAGCTTATTGGGCAGGGGGTCTGGAAACACCATATATTTT; CDR3: CASSLLGRGSGNTIYF; J: TRBJ1-3; length: 16; D: TRBD1; size: -; V: TRBV7-3
DNA: TGTGCCAGCAGTGCCGCAGGGGGCGATGGGGCAAGACAGCCCCAGCATTTT; CDR3: CASSAAGGDGARQPQHF; J: TRBJ1-5; length: 17; D: TRBD1; size: -; V: TRBV6-4
DNA: TGCAGCGGGACTGACGGACTTTCCTACAATGAGCAGTTCTTC; CDR3: CSGTDGLSYNEQFF; J: TRBJ2-1; length: 14; D: -; size: -; V: TRBV29-1
DNA: TGTGCCAGCTCCCTGGGGTGGGGAGGTGGCTACACCTTC; CDR3: CASSLGWGGGYTF; J: TRBJ1-2; length: 13; D: -; size: -; V: TRBV6-5
DNA: TGTGCCAGCAGCGTCGGGACTAGCGGGGCCAATGAGCAGTTCTTC; CDR3: CASSVGTSGANEQFF; J: TRBJ2-1; length: 15; D: TRBD2; size: -; V: TRBV7-8
DNA: TGTGCCAGCAGCCCAGGGGGCGCGTGGGCCTACGAGCAGTACTTC; CDR3: CASSPGGAWAYEQYF; J: TRBJ2-7; length: 15; D: TRBD1; size: -; V: TRBV5-4
DNA: TGTGCCAGCAGCTTGGACCGGGACTCTTGGGCCCTTGAAGCTTTCTTT; CDR3: CASSLDRDSWALEAFF; J: TRBJ1-1; length: 16; D: -; size: -; V: TRBV5-6
DNA: TGTGCCAGCAGCGTTAACAGCCCCTACAATGAGCAGTTCTTC; CDR3: CASSVNSPYNEQFF; J: TRBJ2-1; length: 14; D: -; size: -; V: TRBV9
DNA: TGTGCCAGCAGTTATGGGAGGGGCTACGAGCAGTACTTC; CDR3: CASSYGRGYEQYF; J: TRBJ2-7; length: 13; D: TRBD2; size: -; V: TRBV6-6
DNA: TGTGCCAGCAGCTTGTCTAGGATCACCGGGGAGCTGTTTTTT; CDR3: CASSLSRITGELFF; J: TRBJ2-2; length: 14; D: -; size: -; V: TRBV5-6
DNA: TGTGCCAGCAGCCAACCCGGGGGCACAGATACGCAGTATTTT; CDR3: CASSQPGGTDTQYF; J: TRBJ2-3; length: 14; D: -; size: -; V: TRBV6-6